The 29 T cell receptor beta chains listed next were all sequenced from one sample in a study of CD8 T cells in ankylosing spondylitis. Overall study results and limits: A TCR beta motif made of fewer than ten highly homologous variants seemed typical of ankylosing spondylitis blood.

The antigens these receptors bind are not known. TCRdb reprocessed the 5' RACE reads via MiXCR and lists one record per CDR3 protein. This table holds roughly 350,000 distinct CDR3 sequences, roughly 8% found once. The material sequenced was blood, either unsorted or a sorted T cell fraction (not recorded which). These receptors were obtained from a male donor with ankylosing spondylitis.

This clonotype was counted between two and nine times. V usage is TRBV7-9 and J usage is TRBJ2-1; the match to TRBD2 covers 12 bases. This CDR3 region has 16 residues. The germline V gene encodes CDR1 SEHNR and CDR2 FQNEAQ (reference sequence). V shed 4 bases and J 5 bases; nucleotides not matched to a gene: 6. In nucleotides, the CDR3 is TGTGCCAGCAGCTCCCGACTAGCGGGAGACAACAATGAGCAGTTCTTC. It encodes CASSSRLAGDNNEQFF.

This clonotype has more than one count but fewer than ten. Written as DNA, the CDR3 is TGTGCCAGCTCACCGGGAGGGGTTTTAGGCCTGCCGAACACTGAAGCTTTCTTT. It yields the protein CASSPGGVLGLPNTEAFF. The rearrangement uses TRBV18 and TRBJ1-1, with D perhaps TRBD1 (5 bases). Trimming took off 3 bases at V and 1 base at J, with 21 bases between the two ends. The germline CDR1 and CDR2 sequences are KGHSH and LQKENI. The CDR3 has 18 amino acids.

This clonotype was seen more than once but under ten times. The chain is built from TRBV10-3 and TRBJ2-3; weak D call: TRBD1 (5 bases). Germline CDR1 reads ENHRY; CDR2 reads SYGVKD. The ends were cut back, 3 bases at V and 3 bases at J, with 13 bases in the middle. This CDR3 has 15 amino acids. The CDR3: CAISDRLDSTDTQYF. In nucleotides, the CDR3 is TGTGCCATCAGTGATCGATTAGACAGTACAGATACGCAGTATTTT.

To note about this clonotype: One junction end does not reproduce the germline sequence, and a read error may be involved. The V and J genes are TRBV5-1 and TRBJ1-2; unclear D gene. Germline CDR1 SGHRS, CDR2 YFSETQ. This CDR3 spans 11 amino acids. Here the CDR3 reads CASSLGAGHAF. The CDR3 nucleotides read TGCGCCAGCAGCTTGGGGGCGGGTCATGCCTTC.

This chain joins TRBV10-3 and TRBJ2-2; D is perhaps TRBD1 or TRBD2 (5 bases each). Trimming took 7 bases from V and 7 from J, leaving 16 bases between them. Germline loops: CDR1 ENHRY, CDR2 SYGVKD. The CDR3 is 14 residues long. In DNA, the CDR3 is TGTGCCATCATGGGGGAGCGTGGTGTCGGGGAGCTGTTTTTT. As protein: CAIMGERGVGELFF.

This clonotype has more than one count but fewer than ten. The gene calls are TRBV28 and TRBJ2-1, with 7 bases that match TRBD2. CDR1 and CDR2 from the germline V gene are MDHEN and SYDVKM. V gave up 4 bases and J gave up 7 bases; unmatched junction bases: 16. The CDR3 is 17 residues long. The DNA for the CDR3 is TGTGCCAGCAGTTCCCCTTTCGGGGCGGGAGAGGAAAATGAGCAGTTCTTC. It is translated as CASSSPFGAGEENEQFF.

The chain has TRBV7-2 and TRBJ1-1; possibly TRBD1 for D (5 bases). CDR1 and CDR2 (germline): SGHTA, FQGNSA. V shed 3 bases and J shed 11 bases, with 22 bases lying between them. The CDR3 is 15 residues long. CDR3 in amino acids: CASSFRAVGGLNAFF. The CDR3 bases are TGTGCCAGCAGCTTTAGGGCGGTGGGGGGACTGAACGCTTTCTTT.

This clonotype appeared a few times. The chain is built from TRBV30 and TRBJ2-7; the D is unclear. CDR1 is GTSNPN, CDR2 SVGIG, per germline (reference sequence). V lost 4 bases to trimming and J lost 0 bases, with 10 bases between them. There are 13 residues in the CDR3. The CDR3 loop reads CAWMAEYSYEQYF. The CDR3, as DNA: TGTGCCTGGATGGCAGAGTACTCCTACGAGCAGTACTTC. Combining the CDR3 with reference TRBV30 and TRBJ2-7 gives the whole variable domain SQTIHQWPATLVQPVGSPLSLECTVEGTSNPNLYWYRQAAGRGLQLLFYSVGIGQISSEVPQNLSASRPQDRQFILSSKKLLLSDSGFYLCAWMAEYSYEQYFGPGTRLTVT.

The table lists this clonotype with many counts. The chain uses TRBV25-1 and TRBJ1-1, with a possible D match to TRBD1 (5 bases). The V end lost 1 base, the J end lost 5 bases, and 11 bases lay between the germline ends. CDR1 MGHDK and CDR2 SYGVNS come from the germline V gene. The CDR3 totals 14 residues. The CDR3 loop reads CASSELGEGTEAFF. The CDR3 DNA reads TGTGCCAGCAGTGAATTAGGGGAGGGAACTGAAGCTTTCTTT.

The chain recombines TRBV24-1 with TRBJ2-3; D remains ambiguous. The CDR3 consists of 12 residues. Per the germline V gene, CDR1 is KGHDR and CDR2 is SFDVKD. The V gene lost 1 base and the J gene lost 4 bases, with 2 bases spanning the gap. The DNA of the CDR3 is TGTGCCACCAGTGATTTATCAGATACGCAGTATTTT. Residues: CATSDLSDTQYF.

The chain uses TRBV4-3 and TRBJ2-3; 10 bases are a match to TRBD2. Unmatched junction bases numbered 9, after V lost 1 base and J lost 2 bases. This CDR3 comprises 18 residues. The germline gives CDR1 LGHNA, CDR2 YSLEER. The CDR3: CASSQGAHSGGNTDTQYF. The CDR3 coding sequence is TGCGCCAGCAGCCAAGGGGCGCATAGCGGGGGGAACACAGATACGCAGTATTTT.

A few counts support this clonotype. The chain combines TRBV9 with TRBJ2-3; 9 positions match TRBD2. V lost 3 bases and J lost 4; bases outside the gene matches: 3. The germline V gene encodes CDR1 SGDLS and CDR2 YYNGEE. The CDR3 runs to 14 residues. This CDR3 is CASSGSGRADTQYF. The CDR3 nucleotides read TGTGCCAGCAGCGGTAGCGGGAGAGCAGATACGCAGTATTTT. Supplemented by reference TRBV9 and TRBJ2-3, the full variable domain reads DSGVTQTPKHLITATGQRVTLRCSPRSGDLSVYWYQQSLDQGLQFLIQYYNGEERAKGNILERFSAQQFPDLHSELNLSSLELGDSALYFCASSGSGRADTQYFGPGTRLTVL.

This clonotype came up many times. V gene TRBV10-3 combines with J gene TRBJ2-2, with 9 bases fitting TRBD2. This CDR3 region has 17 residues. V lost 4 bases and J lost 1; bases outside the gene matches: 7. Per germline, CDR1 ENHRY and CDR2 SYGVKD. The DNA of the CDR3 is TGTGCCATCAGTGGCCGAGCGGGAGGACGGAACACCGGGGAGCTGTTTTTT. Its protein is CAISGRAGGRNTGELFF.

There are a few counts of this clonotype. As DNA, the CDR3 is TGTGCCAGTAGTATCGGGGCCTTTGGGGCAGGTCAGCCCCAGCATTTT. The encoded protein is CASSIGAFGAGQPQHF. The chain has TRBV19 and TRBJ1-5; D perhaps matches TRBD1 (5 bases). CDR3 length equals 16 residues. Germline lookup yields CDR1 LNHDA and CDR2 SQIVND (reference sequence). Trimming took off 3 bases at V and 6 bases at J, with 18 bases between the two ends.

This clonotype came up many times. The rearrangement uses TRBV6-1 and TRBJ2-7; maybe TRBD2 (6 bases). From germline, CDR1 is MNHNS and CDR2 SASEGT. CDR3 length: 16 residues. Trimming pared 6 bases from V and 7 bases from J, leaving 25 bases between. The CDR3 DNA is TGTGCCAGCAGGCCCTTTTTGGGACTGGACCGGCGGGAGCAGTACTTC. It encodes CASRPFLGLDRREQYF.

This chain uses TRBV4-3 with TRBJ2-7; no clear D gene. The CDR3 sequence is 14 residues long. From germline, CDR1 is LGHNA and CDR2 YSLEER. V lost 1 base, J lost 2 bases, and 9 bases lay in between. The CDR3 here is CASSQAWPAYEQYF. In nucleotides, the CDR3 is TGCGCCAGCAGCCAAGCTTGGCCAGCCTACGAGCAGTACTTC.

The J gene is TRBJ2-3, the V gene TRBV18; weak D call: TRBD1 (6 bases). Germline CDR1 is KGHSH and CDR2 is LQKENI. This CDR3 has 15 residues. V lost 4 bases and J 2 bases, leaving 13 bases between the germline ends. This chain's CDR3 is CASSRDTSPTDTQYF. The CDR3 DNA reads TGTGCCAGCTCACGGGACACATCGCCCACAGATACGCAGTATTTT.

This clonotype has at least ten counts. The rearrangement links TRBV20-1 to TRBJ2-1; D is uncertain. The CDR3 is 13 residues long. Trimming removed 0 bases from V and 12 bases from J, with 15 bases in between. CDR1 DFQATT and CDR2 SNEGSKA come from the germline V gene (reference sequence). CDR3 sequence reads: CSAREPLSLGQFF. The CDR3 DNA reads TGCAGTGCTAGAGAACCATTGTCGCTCGGGCAGTTCTTC.

There are many counts of this clonotype. V and J are TRBV3-1 and TRBJ2-1, with TRBD2 as a possible D gene (6 bases). With 2 bases removed from V and 4 bases from J, the gap between germline ends came to 6 bases. The CDR3 totals 13 residues. Germline V lookup: CDR1 LGHDT, CDR2 YNNKEL (reference sequence). The chain's CDR3 is CASSQLAYNEQFF. In DNA form, the CDR3 reads TGTGCCAGCAGCCAACTAGCGTACAATGAGCAGTTCTTC.

The V gene is TRBV9, the J gene TRBJ2-4, with D perhaps given as TRBD1 or TRBD2 (5 bases each). Germline V gene data show CDR1 as SGDLS and CDR2 as YYNGEE. The germline V and J ends were trimmed by 0 bases and 8 bases, with 12 bases remaining between them. This CDR3 comprises 14 residues. CDR3 residues: CASSVDLGTDIQYF. In DNA, the CDR3 is TGTGCCAGCAGCGTAGATCTCGGGACGGACATTCAGTACTTC. Supplemented by reference TRBV9 and TRBJ2-4, the full variable domain reads DSGVTQTPKHLITATGQRVTLRCSPRSGDLSVYWYQQSLDQGLQFLIQYYNGEERAKGNILERFSAQQFPDLHSELNLSSLELGDSALYFCASSVDLGTDIQYFGAGTRLSVL.

The chain has TRBV9 and TRBJ2-5, with D possibly being TRBD2 (5 bases). Deletions cut 4 bases from V and 4 bases from J, with 11 bases between. This CDR3 has 13 residues. Germline CDR1 SGDLS, CDR2 YYNGEE. The CDR3: CASSPGWRETQYF. CDR3 nucleotides: TGTGCCAGCAGCCCGGGGTGGAGAGAGACCCAGTACTTC.

The table lists this clonotype with many counts. The V gene is TRBV4-1, the J gene TRBJ1-2; a weak D match, TRBD1 (5 bases). The CDR3 extends over 16 amino acids. Trimming removed 0 bases from V and 3 bases from J, with 14 bases in between. CDR1 and CDR2 from the germline V gene are MGHRA and YSYEKL. Here the CDR3 reads CASSQDTQGWDYGYTF. DNA for the CDR3: TGCGCCAGCAGCCAAGATACCCAGGGTTGGGACTATGGCTACACCTTC.

This clonotype was seen ten or more times. This chain uses TRBV4-2 with TRBJ2-1; D is possibly TRBD1 (6 bases). This CDR3 is 15 amino acids long. Germline loops: CDR1 LGHNA, CDR2 YNFKEQ. Trimming left V 3 bases short and J 3 bases short, with 12 bases between. CDR3 loop: CASSQTGNLYNEQFF. The CDR3 nucleotides are TGTGCCAGCAGCCAGACAGGTAACCTCTACAATGAGCAGTTCTTC.

This clonotype was picked up a small number of times. V and J are TRBV12-5 and TRBJ2-7, with D possibly TRBD2 on 5 matching bases. This CDR3 comprises 16 residues. Germline V gene sequence: CDR1 LGHNT, CDR2 FRNRAP. The V end was cut by 1 base, the J end by 0 bases, with 13 bases between. In DNA, the CDR3 is TGTGCTAGTGGTTTGGCCCTAGGGAGCGTCTCCTACGAGCAGTACTTC. It specifies CASGLALGSVSYEQYF.

Ten or more counts support this clonotype. The rearrangement joins TRBV5-1 to TRBJ1-1; D uncertain. CDR1 SGHRS and CDR2 YFSETQ come from the germline V gene. The CDR3 runs to 14 residues. V shed 1 base and J shed 1 base, with 8 bases lying between them. The DNA of the CDR3 is TGCGCCAGCAGCTTGCCCAGCGGGAACACTGAAGCTTTCTTT. It codes for CASSLPSGNTEAFF.

In its sample, this clonotype was seen a few times. CDR3 nucleotide sequence: TGTGCCAGCAGTTACGATAGGGAGCAGGGTCGAACTGAAGCTTTCTTT. Translating it yields CASSYDREQGRTEAFF. The J gene is TRBJ1-1, the V gene TRBV6-5; tentative D call: TRBD1 (5 bases). The CDR3 is made up of 16 amino acids. CDR1 and CDR2 from the germline V gene are MNHEY and SVGAGI. Trimming removed 2 bases at V and 5 bases at J, with 18 bases between.

This clonotype was seen repeatedly, ten times or more. V gene TRBV2 combines with J gene TRBJ2-2; 8 nucleotides align to TRBD1. This CDR3 region has 14 residues. The germline gives CDR1 SNHLY, CDR2 FYNNEI. J was trimmed by 6 bases and V by 7 bases; bases with no gene match: 7. Written as DNA, the CDR3 is TGTGCCAGCACATACAGGGGGTATTCCGGGGAGCTGTTTTTT. The encoded protein is CASTYRGYSGELFF. Complete variable domain (other parts from reference TRBV2 and TRBJ2-2): EPEVTQTPSHQVTQMGQEVILRCVPISNHLYFYWYRQILGQKVEFLVSFYNNEISEKSEIFDDQFSVERPDGSNFTLKIRSTKLEDSAMYFCASTYRGYSGELFFGEGSRLTVL.

This clonotype has only a few counts. J is TRBJ2-5 and V is TRBV20-1, with D perhaps matching TRBD2 (5 bases). CDR3 length equals 13 residues. The V gene's germline CDR1 is DFQATT and CDR2 SNEGSKA (reference sequence). The V end lost 4 bases, the J end lost 3 bases, and 12 bases lay between the germline ends. The CDR3, as DNA: TGCAGTGCTACCGGACCGACTAAAGAGACCCAGTACTTC. This sequence encodes CSATGPTKETQYF.

The chain is built from TRBV4-3 and TRBJ1-1; TRBD1 might be the D (5 bases). The germline gives CDR1 LGHNA, CDR2 YSLEER. V lost 0 bases to trimming and J lost 4 bases, with 12 bases between them. This CDR3 region has 15 residues. This chain's CDR3 is CASSQDSGAGTEAFF. In nucleotides, the CDR3 is TGCGCCAGCAGCCAAGATAGTGGGGCGGGCACTGAAGCTTTCTTT.